This TCR beta chain was retrieved from a study of T-cell memory formation after mild COVID-19. As for the study in general: The study found TCR clusters largely donor specific. Study-wide results and caveats: The appearance of some responding clones in pre-infection memory suggested that cross-reactive memory joined.

Barcoded TCR alpha and TCR beta cDNA libraries with UMIs came from 5'RACE using constant-segment primers. TCRdb reprocessed the 5' RACE reads with MiXCR, giving one entry per CDR3 protein. The sample lists 210,000 or so distinct CDR3 sequences, about 10% occurring once. On this clonotype itself: The antigen is undetermined.

V lost 6 bases and J lost 7, with 15 bases in between. Germline V gene sequence: CDR1 MNHEY, CDR2 SVGAGI. The CDR3 runs 13 residues. This rearrangement joins TRBV6-5 to TRBJ1-2; D is unresolved. Sequencing was done on a sample of PBMCs or a T cell subset sorted from them (not recorded which). This receptor was obtained from a man aged 18-30 years who had mild COVID-19 (a few samples of this study predate the infection). Cell type and time point are not known. The CDR3 reads CASSPPVFGGYTF. In nucleotides, the CDR3 is TGTGCCAGCAGCCCCCCGGTCTTTGGTGGCTACACCTTC.